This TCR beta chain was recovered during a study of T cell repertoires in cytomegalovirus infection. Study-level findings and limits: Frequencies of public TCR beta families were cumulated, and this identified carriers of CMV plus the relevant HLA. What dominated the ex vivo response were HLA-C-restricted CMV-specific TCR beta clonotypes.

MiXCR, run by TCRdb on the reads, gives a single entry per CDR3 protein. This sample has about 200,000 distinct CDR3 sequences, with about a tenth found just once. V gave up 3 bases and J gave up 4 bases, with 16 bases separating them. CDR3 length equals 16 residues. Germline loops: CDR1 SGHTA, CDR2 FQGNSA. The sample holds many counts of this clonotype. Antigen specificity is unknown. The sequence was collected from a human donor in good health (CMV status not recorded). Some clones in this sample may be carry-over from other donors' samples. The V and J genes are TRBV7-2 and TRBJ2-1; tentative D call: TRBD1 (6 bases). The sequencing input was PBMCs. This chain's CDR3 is CASSFDRDKYYNEQFF. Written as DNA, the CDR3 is TGTGCCAGCAGCTTCGACCGGGACAAATATTACAATGAGCAGTTCTTC.